Listed below are T cell receptor beta chains from one sample, sequenced in a study of shared clonotypes between healthy human individuals. Method: immunoSEQ multiplex PCR; TCRdb's copy keeps in-frame clones and lacks some. The sample consists of about 1 million clones, approximately 68% of them appearing once. Sequencing was done on a sample of memory CD4+ T cells sorted from blood. These receptors were collected from a man between 18 and 35 years old in good health. CDR3s include the opening cysteine and the closing phenylalanine or tryptophan. D genes are given only for firm matches. A clone size is listed for some rows: how often the clone was seen (once, few, many), or a class if it is expanded.

V gene	clone size	J gene	D gene	CDR3 protein	CDR3 DNA
TRBV28	NA	TRBJ1-6	TRBD1	CASSLPIGTGSIHF	TGTGCCAGCAGTTTACCGATCGGGACAGGTTCAATCCACTTT
TRBV2	few	TRBJ2-7	TRBD1	CASAPGQGVYEQYF	TGTGCCAGTGCCCCGGGGCAGGGGGTCTACGAGCAGTACTTC
TRBV29-1	NA	TRBJ1-3	NA	CSVEGSGNTIYF	TGCAGCGTTGAGGGATCTGGAAACACCATATATTTT
TRBV28	NA	TRBJ2-6	NA	CAIGQPQSSGANVLTF	TGTGCCATCGGACAGCCCCAAAGCTCTGGGGCCAACGTCCTGACTTTC
TRBV10-1	NA	TRBJ2-7	TRBD2	CASSEARTSGSYEQYF	TGCGCCAGCAGTGAGGCCCGGACTAGCGGGAGTTACGAGCAGTACTTC
TRBV5-1	NA	TRBJ2-2	NA	CAASHVPNTGELFF	TGCGCCGCCAGTCACGTCCCGAACACCGGGGAGCTGTTTTTT
TRBV27	NA	TRBJ2-3	NA	CASSLQGFGSDTQYF	TGTGCCAGCAGTTTACAGGGGTTCGGGTCAGATACGCAGTATTTT
TRBV7-2	NA	TRBJ2-7	NA	CASSPRQTLSYEQYF	TGTGCCAGCAGCCCCCGTCAGACCCTCTCCTACGAGCAGTACTTC
TRBV30	NA	TRBJ1-6	NA	CAWAADSPLHF	TGTGCCTGGGCGGCGGATTCACCCCTCCACTTT
TRBV5-1	NA	TRBJ1-1	NA	CASGRGDTEAFF	TGCGCCAGCGGCAGGGGAGACACTGAAGCTTTCTTT
TRBV28	NA	TRBJ1-1	NA	CASRRGGNTEAFF	TGTGCCAGCAGGCGGGGTGGGAACACTGAAGCTTTCTTT
TRBV30	NA	TRBJ2-3	TRBD1	CAWSGGTGGADTQYF	TGTGCCTGGAGTGGCGGGACAGGGGGTGCGGATACGCAGTATTTT
TRBV5-6	NA	TRBJ2-7	NA	CASSDLIQGYEQYF	TGTGCCAGCAGCGACCTAATACAGGGCTACGAGCAGTACTTC
TRBV11-3	NA	TRBJ2-5	TRBD1	CASSSSRGQPQYF	TGTGCCAGCAGCTCATCAAGGGGGCAGCCCCAGTACTTC
TRBV28	NA	TRBJ2-3	TRBD2	CASSSSGLTDTQYF	TGTGCCAGCAGCTCTAGCGGCCTCACAGATACGCAGTATTTT
TRBV12-2	NA	TRBJ2-3	NA	CASRRPSEKTDTQYF	TGTGCAAGTCGTCGTCCATCCGAAAAAACAGATACGCAGTATTTT